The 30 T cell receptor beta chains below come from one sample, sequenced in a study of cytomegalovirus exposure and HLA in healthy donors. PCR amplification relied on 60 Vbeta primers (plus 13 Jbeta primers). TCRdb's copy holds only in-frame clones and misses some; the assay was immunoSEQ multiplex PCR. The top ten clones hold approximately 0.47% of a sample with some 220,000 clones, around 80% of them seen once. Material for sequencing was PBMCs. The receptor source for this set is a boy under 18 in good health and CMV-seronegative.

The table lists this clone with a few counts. CDR3 region: CASSLEKVAEHNEQFF. The CDR3 DNA sequence: TGTGCCAGCAGCTTGGAGAAGGTAGCGGAGCACAATGAGCAGTTCTTC. The chain employs TRBV5-4 and TRBJ2-1, with a weak D call TRBD2 (6 bases). V was cut by 0 bases and J by 5 bases, with 15 bases left in between. Germline V gene lookup returns CDR1 SGHNT and CDR2 YYREEE (reference sequence). The CDR3 extends over 16 amino acids.

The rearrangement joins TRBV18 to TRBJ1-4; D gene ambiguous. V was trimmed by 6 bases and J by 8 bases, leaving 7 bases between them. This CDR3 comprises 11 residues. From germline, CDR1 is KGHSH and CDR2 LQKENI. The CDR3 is CASSLQEKLFF. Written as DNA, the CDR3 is TGTGCCAGCTCTCTCCAGGAAAAACTGTTTTTT. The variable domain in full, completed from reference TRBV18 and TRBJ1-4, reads NAGVMQNPRHLVRRRGQEARLRCSPMKGHSHVYWYRQLPEEGLKFMVYLQKENIIDESGMPKERFSAEFPKEGPSILRIQQVVRGDSAAYFCASSLQEKLFFGSGTQLSVL.

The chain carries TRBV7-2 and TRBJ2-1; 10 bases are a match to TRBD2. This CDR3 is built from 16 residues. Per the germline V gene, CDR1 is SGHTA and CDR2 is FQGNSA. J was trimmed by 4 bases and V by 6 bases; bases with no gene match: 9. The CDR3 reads CASRSSSGSAYNEQFF. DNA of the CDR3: TGTGCCAGCAGGTCCTCTAGCGGGAGTGCATACAATGAGCAGTTCTTC.

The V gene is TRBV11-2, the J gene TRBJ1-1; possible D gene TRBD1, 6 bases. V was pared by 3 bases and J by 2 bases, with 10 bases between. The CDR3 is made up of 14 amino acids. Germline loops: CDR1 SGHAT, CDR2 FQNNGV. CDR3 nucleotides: TGTGCCAGCAGCTTGCTGGACAGTAACACTGAAGCTTTCTTT. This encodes CASSLLDSNTEAFF.

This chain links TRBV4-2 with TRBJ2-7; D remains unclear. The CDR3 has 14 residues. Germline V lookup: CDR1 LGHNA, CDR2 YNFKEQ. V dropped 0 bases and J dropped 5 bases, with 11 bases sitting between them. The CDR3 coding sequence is TGTGCCAGCAGCCAAGACCCCGAGCCGGACGAGCAGTACTTC. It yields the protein CASSQDPEPDEQYF.

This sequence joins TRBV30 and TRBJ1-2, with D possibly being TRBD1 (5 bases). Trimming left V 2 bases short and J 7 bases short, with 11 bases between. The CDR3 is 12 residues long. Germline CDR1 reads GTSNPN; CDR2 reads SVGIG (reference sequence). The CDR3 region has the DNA TGTGCCTGGAGTCGGGGGGTTACTGGCTACACCTTC. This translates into CAWSRGVTGYTF. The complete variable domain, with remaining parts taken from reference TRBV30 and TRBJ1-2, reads SQTIHQWPATLVQPVGSPLSLECTVEGTSNPNLYWYRQAAGRGLQLLFYSVGIGQISSEVPQNLSASRPQDRQFILSSKKLLLSDSGFYLCAWSRGVTGYTFGSGTRLTVV.

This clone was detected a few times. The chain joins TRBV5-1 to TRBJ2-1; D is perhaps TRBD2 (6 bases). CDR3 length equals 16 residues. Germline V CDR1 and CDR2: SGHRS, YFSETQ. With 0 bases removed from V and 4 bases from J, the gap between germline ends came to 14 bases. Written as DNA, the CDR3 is TGCGCCAGCAGCTTGGCGATGGTAGCGGAATACAATGAGCAGTTCTTC. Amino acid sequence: CASSLAMVAEYNEQFF.

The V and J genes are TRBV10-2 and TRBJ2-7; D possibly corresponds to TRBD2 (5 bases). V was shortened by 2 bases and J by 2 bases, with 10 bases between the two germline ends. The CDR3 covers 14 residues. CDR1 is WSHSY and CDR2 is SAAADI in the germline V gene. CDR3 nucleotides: TGCGCCAGCAGTGAGGGCGGGTTGACCTACGAGCAGTACTTC. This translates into CASSEGGLTYEQYF.

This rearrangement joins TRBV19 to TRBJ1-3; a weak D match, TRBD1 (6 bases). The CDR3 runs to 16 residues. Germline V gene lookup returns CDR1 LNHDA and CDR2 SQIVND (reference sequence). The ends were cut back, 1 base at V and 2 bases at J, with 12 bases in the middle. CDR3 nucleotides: TGTGCCAGTAGTATAGTTTTACAGGGAACTGGAAACACCATATATTTT. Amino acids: CASSIVLQGTGNTIYF.

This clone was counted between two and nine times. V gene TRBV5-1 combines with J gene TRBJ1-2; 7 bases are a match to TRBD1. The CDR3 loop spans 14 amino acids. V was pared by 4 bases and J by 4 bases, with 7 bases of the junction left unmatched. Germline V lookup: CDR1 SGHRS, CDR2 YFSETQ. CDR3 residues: CASSVGTDPYGYTF. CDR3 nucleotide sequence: TGCGCCAGCAGCGTAGGGACAGACCCCTATGGCTACACCTTC. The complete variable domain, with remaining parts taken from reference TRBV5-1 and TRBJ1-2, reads KAGVTQTPRYLIKTRGQQVTLSCSPISGHRSVSWYQQTPGQGLQFLFEYFSETQRNKGNFPGRFSGRQFSNSRSEMNVSTLELGDSALYLCASSVGTDPYGYTFGSGTRLTVV.

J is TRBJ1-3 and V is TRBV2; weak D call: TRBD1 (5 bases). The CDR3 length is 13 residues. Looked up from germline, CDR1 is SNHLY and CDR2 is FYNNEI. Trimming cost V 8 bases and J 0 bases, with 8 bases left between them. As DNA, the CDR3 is TGTGCCAGCGGGGCGGACTCTGGAAACACCATATATTTT. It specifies CASGADSGNTIYF.

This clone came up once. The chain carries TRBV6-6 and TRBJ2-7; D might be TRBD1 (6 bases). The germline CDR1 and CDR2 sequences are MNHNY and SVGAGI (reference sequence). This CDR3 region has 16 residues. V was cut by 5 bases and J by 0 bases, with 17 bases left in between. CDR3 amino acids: CASSGLSRGASYEQYF. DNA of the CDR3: TGTGCCAGCAGTGGTCTATCCAGGGGCGCCTCCTACGAGCAGTACTTC.

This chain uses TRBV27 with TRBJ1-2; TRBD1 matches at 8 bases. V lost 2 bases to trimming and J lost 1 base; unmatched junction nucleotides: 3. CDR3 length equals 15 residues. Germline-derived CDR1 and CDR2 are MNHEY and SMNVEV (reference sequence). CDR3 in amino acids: CASSLDRGDNYGYTF. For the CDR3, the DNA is TGTGCCAGCAGTTTAGACAGGGGCGATAACTATGGCTACACCTTC.

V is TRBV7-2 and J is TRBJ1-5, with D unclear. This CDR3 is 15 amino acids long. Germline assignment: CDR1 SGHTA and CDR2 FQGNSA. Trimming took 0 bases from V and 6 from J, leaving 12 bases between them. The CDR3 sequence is CASSLAGGLGQPQHF. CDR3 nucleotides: TGTGCCAGCAGCTTAGCAGGAGGGTTGGGTCAGCCCCAGCATTTT.

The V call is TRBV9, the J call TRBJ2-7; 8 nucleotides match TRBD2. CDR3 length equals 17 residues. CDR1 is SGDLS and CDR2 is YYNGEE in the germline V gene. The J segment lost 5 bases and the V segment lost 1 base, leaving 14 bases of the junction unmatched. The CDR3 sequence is CASSVPHRRTSSHEQYF. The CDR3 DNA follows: TGTGCCAGCAGCGTACCGCATCGTAGGACTAGCAGTCACGAGCAGTACTTC.

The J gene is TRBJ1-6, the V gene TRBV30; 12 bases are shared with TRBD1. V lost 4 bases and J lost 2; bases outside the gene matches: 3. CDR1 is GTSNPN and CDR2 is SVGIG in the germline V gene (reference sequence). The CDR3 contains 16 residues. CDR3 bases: TGTGCCTGGACCCGGGACAGGGGGCCCTATAATTCACCCCTCCACTTT. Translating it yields CAWTRDRGPYNSPLHF. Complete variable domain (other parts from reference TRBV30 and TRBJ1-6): SQTIHQWPATLVQPVGSPLSLECTVEGTSNPNLYWYRQAAGRGLQLLFYSVGIGQISSEVPQNLSASRPQDRQFILSSKKLLLSDSGFYLCAWTRDRGPYNSPLHFGNGTRLTVT.

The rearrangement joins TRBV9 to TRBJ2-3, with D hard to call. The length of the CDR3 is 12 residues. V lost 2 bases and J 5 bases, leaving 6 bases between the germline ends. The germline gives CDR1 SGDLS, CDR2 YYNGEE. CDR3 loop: CASSVSRDTQYF. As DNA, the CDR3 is TGTGCCAGCAGCGTTTCTCGAGATACGCAGTATTTT.

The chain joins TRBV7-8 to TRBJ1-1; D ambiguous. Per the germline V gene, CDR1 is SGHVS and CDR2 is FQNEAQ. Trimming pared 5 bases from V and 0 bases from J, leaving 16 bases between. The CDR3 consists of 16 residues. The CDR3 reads CASSAQPGRLNTEAFF. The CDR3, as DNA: TGTGCCAGCAGCGCGCAGCCAGGAAGGTTGAACACTGAAGCTTTCTTT.

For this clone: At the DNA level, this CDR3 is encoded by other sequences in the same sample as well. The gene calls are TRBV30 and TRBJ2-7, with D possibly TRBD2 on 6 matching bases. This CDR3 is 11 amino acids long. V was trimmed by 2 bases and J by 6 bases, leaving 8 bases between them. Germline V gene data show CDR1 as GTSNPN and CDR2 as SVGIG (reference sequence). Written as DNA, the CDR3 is TGTGCCTGGAGTCTGGGGGGCGAGCAGTACTTC. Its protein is CAWSLGGEQYF.

This chain's CDR3 is CASGDSLNTEAFF. The DNA of the CDR3 is TGTGCCAGCGGGGACAGTTTGAACACTGAAGCTTTCTTT. The V gene is TRBV2, the J gene TRBJ1-1; 7 bases match TRBD1. Germline values: CDR1 SNHLY, CDR2 FYNNEI. V gave up 8 bases and J gave up 0 bases; unmatched junction bases: 3. The CDR3 extends over 13 amino acids.

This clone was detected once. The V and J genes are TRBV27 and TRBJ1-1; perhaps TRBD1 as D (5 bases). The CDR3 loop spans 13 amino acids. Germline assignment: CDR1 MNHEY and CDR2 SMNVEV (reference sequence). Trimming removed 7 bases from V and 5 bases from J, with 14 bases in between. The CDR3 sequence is CASTPGGGTEAFF. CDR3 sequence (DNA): TGTGCCAGCACCCCTGGGGGGGGGACTGAAGCTTTCTTT.

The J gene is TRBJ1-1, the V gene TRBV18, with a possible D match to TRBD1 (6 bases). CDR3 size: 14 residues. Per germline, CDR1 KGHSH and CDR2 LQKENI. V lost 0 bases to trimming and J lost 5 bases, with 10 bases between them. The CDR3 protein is CASSPPPQGTEAFF. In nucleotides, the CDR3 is TGTGCCAGCTCACCACCCCCCCAGGGGACTGAAGCTTTCTTT. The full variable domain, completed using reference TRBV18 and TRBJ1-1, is NAGVMQNPRHLVRRRGQEARLRCSPMKGHSHVYWYRQLPEEGLKFMVYLQKENIIDESGMPKERFSAEFPKEGPSILRIQQVVRGDSAAYFCASSPPPQGTEAFFGQGTRLTVV.

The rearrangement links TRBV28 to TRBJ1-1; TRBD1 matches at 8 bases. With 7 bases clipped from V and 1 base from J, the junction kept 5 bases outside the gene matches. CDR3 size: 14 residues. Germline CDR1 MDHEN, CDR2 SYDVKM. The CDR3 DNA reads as TGTGCCAGCACCTCGACAGGGGAGAACACTGAAGCTTTCTTT. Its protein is CASTSTGENTEAFF. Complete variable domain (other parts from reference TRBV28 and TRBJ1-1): DVKVTQSSRYLVKRTGEKVFLECVQDMDHENMFWYRQDPGLGLRLIYFSYDVKMKEKGDIPEGYSVSREKKERFSLILESASTNQTSMYLCASTSTGENTEAFFGQGTRLTVV.

The chain's CDR3 is CATHGGGHGYTF. The CDR3 DNA is TGTGCCACACACGGCGGGGGGCATGGCTACACCTTC. This chain links TRBV30 with TRBJ1-2; D possibly corresponds to TRBD1 (6 bases). The germline V gene has CDR1 GTSNPN and CDR2 SVGIG (reference sequence). This CDR3 has 12 amino acids. V was cut by 8 bases and J by 6 bases, with 16 bases left in between. The whole variable domain, remainder taken from reference TRBV30 and TRBJ1-2, is SQTIHQWPATLVQPVGSPLSLECTVEGTSNPNLYWYRQAAGRGLQLLFYSVGIGQISSEVPQNLSASRPQDRQFILSSKKLLLSDSGFYLCATHGGGHGYTFGSGTRLTVV.

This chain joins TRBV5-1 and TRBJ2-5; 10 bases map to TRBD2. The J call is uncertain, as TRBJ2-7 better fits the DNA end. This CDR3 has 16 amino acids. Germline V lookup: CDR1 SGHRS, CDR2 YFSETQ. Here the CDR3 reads CASSLDYVAGGYEQYF. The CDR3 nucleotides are TGCGCCAGCAGCTTGGACTACGTAGCGGGGGGTTACGAGCAGTACTTC.

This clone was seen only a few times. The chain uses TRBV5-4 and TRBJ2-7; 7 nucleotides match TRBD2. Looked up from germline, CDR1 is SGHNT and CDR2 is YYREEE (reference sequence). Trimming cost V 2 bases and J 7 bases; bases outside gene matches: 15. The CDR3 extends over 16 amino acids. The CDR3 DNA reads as TGTGCCAGCAGCTTCCCTGGGGTAGCGGGTCTCGGGGAGCAGTACTTC. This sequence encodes CASSFPGVAGLGEQYF.

Written as DNA, the CDR3 is TGTGCCTGGAGTGTATTCGAAGCGGGAGGGAGGGGATCCACAGATACGCAGTATTTT. It yields the protein CAWSVFEAGGRGSTDTQYF. The gene calls are TRBV30 and TRBJ2-3, with 10 bases matching TRBD2. CDR1 is GTSNPN, CDR2 SVGIG, per germline (reference sequence). J lost 2 bases, V lost 0 bases, and 14 bases had no gene match. This CDR3 region has 19 residues. The full variable domain, rest sourced from reference TRBV30 and TRBJ2-3, is SQTIHQWPATLVQPVGSPLSLECTVEGTSNPNLYWYRQAAGRGLQLLFYSVGIGQISSEVPQNLSASRPQDRQFILSSKKLLLSDSGFYLCAWSVFEAGGRGSTDTQYFGPGTRLTVL.

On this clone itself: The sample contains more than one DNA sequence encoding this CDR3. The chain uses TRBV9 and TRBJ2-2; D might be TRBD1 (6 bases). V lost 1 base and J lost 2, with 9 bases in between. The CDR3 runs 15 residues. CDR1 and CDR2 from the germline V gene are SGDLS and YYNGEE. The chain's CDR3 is CASSVLGANTGELFF. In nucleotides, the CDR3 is TGTGCCAGCAGCGTACTGGGGGCTAACACCGGGGAGCTGTTTTTT.

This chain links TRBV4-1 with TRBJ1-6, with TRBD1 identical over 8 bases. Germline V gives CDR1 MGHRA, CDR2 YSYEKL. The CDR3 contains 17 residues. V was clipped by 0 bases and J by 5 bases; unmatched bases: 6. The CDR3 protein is CASSQDETGVDNSPLHF. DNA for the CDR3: TGCGCCAGCAGCCAAGACGAGACAGGGGTCGATAATTCACCCCTCCACTTT.

The CDR3 loop reads CASEQRGFSYNSPLHF. The CDR3 bases are TGTGCCAGCGAACAAAGAGGCTTCTCCTATAATTCACCCCTCCACTTT. The rearrangement uses TRBV2 and TRBJ1-6, with D unclear. CDR1 SNHLY and CDR2 FYNNEI come from the germline V gene. The CDR3 loop spans 16 amino acids. V was shortened by 8 bases and J by 0 bases, with 14 bases between the two germline ends.